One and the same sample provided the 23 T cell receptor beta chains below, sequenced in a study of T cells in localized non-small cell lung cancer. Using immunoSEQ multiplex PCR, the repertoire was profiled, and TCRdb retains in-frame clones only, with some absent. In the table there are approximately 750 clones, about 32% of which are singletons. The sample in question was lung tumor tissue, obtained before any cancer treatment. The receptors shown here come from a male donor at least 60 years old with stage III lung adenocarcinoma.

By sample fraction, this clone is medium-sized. DNA for the CDR3: TGTGCCAGCAGCCGCGGAAATAGCAATCAGCCCCAGCATTTT. It is translated as CASSRGNSNQPQHF. The J gene is TRBJ1-5, the V gene TRBV11-3; D gene ambiguous. The CDR3 spans 14 residues. V gave up 5 bases and J gave up 0 bases, with 8 bases separating them. Germline values: CDR1 SGHNT, CDR2 YENEEA.

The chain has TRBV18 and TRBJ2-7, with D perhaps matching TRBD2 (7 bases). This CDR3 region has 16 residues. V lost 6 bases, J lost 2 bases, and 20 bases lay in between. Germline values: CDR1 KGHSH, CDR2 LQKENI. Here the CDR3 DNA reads TGTGCCAGCTCTCCCGGGTACGGGGGGCTCCCCTACGAGCAGTACTTC. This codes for CASSPGYGGLPYEQYF.

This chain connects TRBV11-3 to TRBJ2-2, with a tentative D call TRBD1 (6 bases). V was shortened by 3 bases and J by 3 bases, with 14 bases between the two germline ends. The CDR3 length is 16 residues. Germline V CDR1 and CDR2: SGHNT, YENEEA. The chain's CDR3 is CASSFRGGGDTGELFF. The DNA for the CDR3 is TGTGCCAGCAGCTTCCGAGGGGGTGGGGACACCGGGGAGCTGTTTTTT.

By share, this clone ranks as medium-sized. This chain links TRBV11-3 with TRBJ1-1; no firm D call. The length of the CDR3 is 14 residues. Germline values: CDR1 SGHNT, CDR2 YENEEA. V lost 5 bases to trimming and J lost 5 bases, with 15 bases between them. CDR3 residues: CASSPQGGSTEAFF. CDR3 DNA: TGTGCCAGCAGCCCCCAAGGCGGTAGTACTGAAGCTTTCTTT.

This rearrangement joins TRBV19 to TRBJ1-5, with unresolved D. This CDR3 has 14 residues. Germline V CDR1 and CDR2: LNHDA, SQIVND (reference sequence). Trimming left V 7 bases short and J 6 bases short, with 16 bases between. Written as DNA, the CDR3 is TGTGCCAGTAATGAGTGGGAGAAGAGTCAGCCCCAGCATTTT. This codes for CASNEWEKSQPQHF. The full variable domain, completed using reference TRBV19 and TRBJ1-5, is DGGITQSPKYLFRKEGQNVTLSCEQNLNHDAMYWYRQDPGQGLRLIYYSQIVNDFQKGDIAEGYSVSREKKESFPLTVTSAQKNPTAFYLCASNEWEKSQPQHFGDGTRLSIL.

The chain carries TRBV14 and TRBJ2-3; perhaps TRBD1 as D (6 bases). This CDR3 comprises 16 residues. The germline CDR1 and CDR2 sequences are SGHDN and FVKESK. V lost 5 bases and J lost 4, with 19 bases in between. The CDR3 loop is CASSKSQGKFADTQYF. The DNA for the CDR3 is TGTGCCAGCAGCAAATCACAGGGTAAATTCGCAGATACGCAGTATTTT.

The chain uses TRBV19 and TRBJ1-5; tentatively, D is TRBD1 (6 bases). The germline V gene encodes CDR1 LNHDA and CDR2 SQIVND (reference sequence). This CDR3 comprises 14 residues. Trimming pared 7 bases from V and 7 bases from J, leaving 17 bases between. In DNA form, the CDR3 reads TGTGCCAGTAATAGTAACAGGGTAGAGCAGCCCCAGCATTTT. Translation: CASNSNRVEQPQHF.

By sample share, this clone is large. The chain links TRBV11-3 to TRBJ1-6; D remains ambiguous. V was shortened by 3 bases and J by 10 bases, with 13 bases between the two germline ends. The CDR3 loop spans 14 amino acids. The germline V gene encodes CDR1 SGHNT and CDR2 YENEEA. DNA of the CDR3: TGTGCCAGCAGCTTGTTACGGGGAATCTCACCCCTCCACTTT. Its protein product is CASSLLRGISPLHF.

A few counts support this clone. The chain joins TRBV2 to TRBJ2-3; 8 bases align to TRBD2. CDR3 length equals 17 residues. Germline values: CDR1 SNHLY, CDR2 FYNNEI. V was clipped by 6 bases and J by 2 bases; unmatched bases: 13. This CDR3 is CASSLGPGTRPTDTQYF. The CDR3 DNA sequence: TGTGCCAGCAGCCTCGGACCCGGGACTAGACCCACAGATACGCAGTATTTT.

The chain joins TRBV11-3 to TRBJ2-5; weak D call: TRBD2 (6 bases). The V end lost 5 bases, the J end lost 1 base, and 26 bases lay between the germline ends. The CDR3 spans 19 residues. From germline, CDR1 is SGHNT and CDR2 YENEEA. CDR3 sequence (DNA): TGTGCCAGCAGCCAAGGGAACCTTCCGGGAGAAGGGGTCCAAGAGACCCAGTACTTC. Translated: CASSQGNLPGEGVQETQYF. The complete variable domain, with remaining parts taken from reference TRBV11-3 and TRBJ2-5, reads EAGVVQSPRYKIIEKKQPVAFWCNPISGHNTLYWYLQNLGQGPELLIRYENEEAVDDSQLPKDRFSAERLKGVDSTLKIQPAELGDSAVYLCASSQGNLPGEGVQETQYFGPGTRLLVL.

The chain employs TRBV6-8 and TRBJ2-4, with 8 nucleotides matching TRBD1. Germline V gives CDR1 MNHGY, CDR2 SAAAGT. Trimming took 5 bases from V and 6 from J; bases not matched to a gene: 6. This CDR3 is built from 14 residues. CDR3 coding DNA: TGTGCCAGCAGTCCGGCCGACAGGGGAAACATTCAGTACTTC. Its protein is CASSPADRGNIQYF.

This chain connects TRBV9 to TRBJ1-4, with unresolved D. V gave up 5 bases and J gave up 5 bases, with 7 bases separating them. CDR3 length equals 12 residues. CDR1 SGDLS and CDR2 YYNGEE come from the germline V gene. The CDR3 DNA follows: TGTGCCAGCAGGGTGGGGAATGAAAAACTGTTTTTT. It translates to CASRVGNEKLFF.

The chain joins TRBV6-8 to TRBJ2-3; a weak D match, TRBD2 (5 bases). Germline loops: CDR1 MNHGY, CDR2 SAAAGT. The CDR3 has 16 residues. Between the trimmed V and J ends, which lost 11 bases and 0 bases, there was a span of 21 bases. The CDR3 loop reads CASRGGAISSTDTQYF. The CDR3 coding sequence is TGTGCCTCCCGAGGAGGTGCTATCTCCAGCACAGATACGCAGTATTTT.

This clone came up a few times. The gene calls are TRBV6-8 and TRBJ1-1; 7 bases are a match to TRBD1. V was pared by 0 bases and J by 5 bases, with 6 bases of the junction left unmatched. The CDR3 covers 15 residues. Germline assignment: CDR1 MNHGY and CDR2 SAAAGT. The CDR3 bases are TGTGCCAGCAGTTACTCCAGACAGGGAGGGACTGAAGCTTTCTTT. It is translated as CASSYSRQGGTEAFF.

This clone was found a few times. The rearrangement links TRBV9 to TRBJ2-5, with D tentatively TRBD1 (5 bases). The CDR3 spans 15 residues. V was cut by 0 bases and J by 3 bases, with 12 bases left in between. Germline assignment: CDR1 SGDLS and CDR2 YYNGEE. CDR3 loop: CASSVEGTGEETQYF. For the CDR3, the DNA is TGTGCCAGCAGCGTAGAGGGCACAGGAGAAGAGACCCAGTACTTC.

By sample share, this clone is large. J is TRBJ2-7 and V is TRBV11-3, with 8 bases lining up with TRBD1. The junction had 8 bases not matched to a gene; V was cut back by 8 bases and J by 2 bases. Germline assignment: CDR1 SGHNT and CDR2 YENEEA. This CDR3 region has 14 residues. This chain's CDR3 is CASGPRGLAYEQYF. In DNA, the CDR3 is TGTGCCAGCGGCCCCAGGGGGCTAGCCTACGAGCAGTACTTC.

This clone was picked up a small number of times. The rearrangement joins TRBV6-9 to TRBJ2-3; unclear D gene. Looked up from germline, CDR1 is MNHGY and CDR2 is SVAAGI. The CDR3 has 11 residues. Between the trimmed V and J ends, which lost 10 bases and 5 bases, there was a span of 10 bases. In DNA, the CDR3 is TGTGCCACCTCGCCCGGAGATACGCAGTATTTT. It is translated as CATSPGDTQYF.

This CDR3 is CASTTPGVVDGYTF. CDR3 nucleotides: TGTGCCAGCACCACCCCGGGGGTAGTGGATGGCTACACCTTC. The rearrangement joins TRBV28 to TRBJ1-2; possible D gene TRBD1, 5 bases. This CDR3 has 14 residues. The germline V gene encodes CDR1 MDHEN and CDR2 SYDVKM. Deletions cut 7 bases from V and 6 bases from J, with 18 bases between.

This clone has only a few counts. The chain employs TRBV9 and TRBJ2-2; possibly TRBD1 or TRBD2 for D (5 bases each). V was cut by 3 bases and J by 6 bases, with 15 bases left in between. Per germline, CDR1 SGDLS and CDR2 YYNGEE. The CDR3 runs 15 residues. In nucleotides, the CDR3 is TGTGCCAGCAGCGACCGGGACCCCCCACCCGGGGAGCTGTTTTTT. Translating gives CASSDRDPPPGELFF.

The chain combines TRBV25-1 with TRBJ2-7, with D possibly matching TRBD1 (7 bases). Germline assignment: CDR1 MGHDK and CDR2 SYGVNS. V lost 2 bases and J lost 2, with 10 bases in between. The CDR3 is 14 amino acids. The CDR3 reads CASSEQGGTYEQYF. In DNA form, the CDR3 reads TGTGCCAGCAGTGAACAGGGGGGAACCTACGAGCAGTACTTC.

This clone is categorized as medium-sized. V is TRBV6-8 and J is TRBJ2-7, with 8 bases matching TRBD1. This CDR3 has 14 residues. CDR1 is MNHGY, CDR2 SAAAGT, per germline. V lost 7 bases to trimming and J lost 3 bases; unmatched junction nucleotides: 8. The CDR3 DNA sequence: TGTGCCAGCAACCGAGACAGGGGCCGCTACGAGCAGTACTTC. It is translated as CASNRDRGRYEQYF.

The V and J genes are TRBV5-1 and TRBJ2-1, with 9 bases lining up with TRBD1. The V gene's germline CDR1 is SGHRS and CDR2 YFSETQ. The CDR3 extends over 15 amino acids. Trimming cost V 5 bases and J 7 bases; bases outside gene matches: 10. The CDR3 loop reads CASSRQGVHGNEQFF. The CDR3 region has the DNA TGCGCCAGCAGTCGACAGGGGGTTCATGGGAATGAGCAGTTCTTC.

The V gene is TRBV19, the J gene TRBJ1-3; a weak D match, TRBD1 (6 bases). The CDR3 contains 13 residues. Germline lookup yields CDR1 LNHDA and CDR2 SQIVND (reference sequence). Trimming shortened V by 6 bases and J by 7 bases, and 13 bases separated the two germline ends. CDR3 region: CASSSDRWNTIYF. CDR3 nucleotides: TGTGCCAGTAGCTCCGACAGGTGGAACACCATATATTTT.